Sequencing of this T cell receptor beta chain was carried out in a study of blood T cell repertoires in COVID-19. Across the whole study: COVID-19 samples from acute and convalescent phases originated in the United States, Italy and Spain. PBMCs, B-cell-depleted T cells, or T cells were the source of the cDNA or gDNA that made up the material.

In the study's own analysis: Estimation of nucleated cell counts was performed using reference gene primer amplification. Some clones are missing from TCRdb's copy, which holds only in-frame ones; the method was immunoSEQ multiplex PCR. V and J calls and clone size come straight from that table; D and trimming were deduced from the DNA. The sample gives about 80,000 clones, 88% of which show up once; almost 7% is in the top ten. Germline loops: CDR1 LNHNV, CDR2 YYDKDF (reference sequence). V was clipped by 4 bases and J by 1 base; unmatched bases: 5. CDR3 length: 16 residues. The chain is built from TRBV15 and TRBJ1-3; TRBD1 matches 9 bases. Sequencing was done on a sample of peripheral blood. The TCR originated in an elderly woman with acute or convalescent COVID-19. In DNA form, the CDR3 reads TGTGCCACCAGCACTCGGGACAGGGAGTCTGGAAACACCATATATTTT. Amino acids: CATSTRDRESGNTIYF.